The clone carrying this T cell receptor beta chain was recorded only once. The antigen is undetermined. The primer mix had 60 Vbeta and 13 Jbeta primers. Sequencing was performed with immunoSEQ multiplex PCR; in TCRdb, only in-frame clones are kept and a portion is missing. The sample comprises around 300,000 clones, 65% to 85% of which are singletons, and under 2.5% rests with the top ten. The sample is drawn from a study of cytomegalovirus exposure and HLA in healthy donors. Study findings and constraints: Presence/absence analyses took donor sequencing depth as roughly uniform. The productive fraction for most TCR beta V segments was about 87% or about 30% in an earlier analysis. The authors listed some 160 TCR beta chains as cytomegalovirus-associated.

This CDR3 region has 20 residues. V lost 6 bases and J 0 bases, leaving 27 bases between the germline ends. Per the germline V gene, CDR1 is ENHRY and CDR2 is SYGVKD. This clonotype was obtained from a female donor in good health and CMV-seronegative. Sequences were obtained from PBMCs. This chain connects TRBV10-3 to TRBJ1-5, with D maybe TRBD1 (6 bases). CDR3 amino acids: CAIRIMTGFSSGYSNQPQHF. The CDR3 DNA is TGTGCCATCAGGATTATGACAGGTTTCTCATCAGGATATAGCAATCAGCCCCAGCATTTT.